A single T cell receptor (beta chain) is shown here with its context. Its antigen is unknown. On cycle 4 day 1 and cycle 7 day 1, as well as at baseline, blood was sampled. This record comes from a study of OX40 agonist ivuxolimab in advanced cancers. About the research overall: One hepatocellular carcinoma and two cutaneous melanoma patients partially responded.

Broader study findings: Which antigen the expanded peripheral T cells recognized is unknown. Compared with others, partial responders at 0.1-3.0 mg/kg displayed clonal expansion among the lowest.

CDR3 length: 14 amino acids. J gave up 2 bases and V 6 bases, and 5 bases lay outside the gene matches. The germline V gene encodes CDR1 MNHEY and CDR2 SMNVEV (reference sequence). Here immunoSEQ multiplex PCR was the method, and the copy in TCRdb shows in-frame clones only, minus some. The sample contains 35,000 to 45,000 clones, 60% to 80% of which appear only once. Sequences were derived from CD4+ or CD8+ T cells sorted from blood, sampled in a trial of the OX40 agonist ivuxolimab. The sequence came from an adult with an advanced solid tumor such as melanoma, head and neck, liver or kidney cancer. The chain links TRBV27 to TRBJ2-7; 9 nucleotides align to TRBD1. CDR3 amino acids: CASSPDRGAYEQYF. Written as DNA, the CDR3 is TGTGCCAGCAGCCCAGACAGGGGGGCCTACGAGCAGTACTTC.